Below are 26 T cell receptor beta chains sequenced from a single sample in a study of blood T cell repertoires in COVID-19. TCRdb keeps only in-frame clones here, not all; method: immunoSEQ multiplex PCR. The profile shows hundreds of thousands of clones, around 88% of them singletons. The source material was peripheral blood. All receptors come from a woman between 55 and 75 years old with COVID-19, enrolled during active disease.

The CDR3 nucleotides are TGTGCCAGTAGTCCCTTAGCGGGGCTCGGGGCAGATACGCAGTATTTT. This gives the protein CASSPLAGLGADTQYF. The chain combines TRBV19 with TRBJ2-3, with TRBD2 matching over 8 bases. Losses at the gene ends were 5 bases for V and 4 bases for J; bases not matched to a gene: 11. This CDR3 is built from 16 residues. CDR1 is LNHDA and CDR2 is SQIVND in the germline V gene (reference sequence).

The chain recombines TRBV10-3 with TRBJ1-3, with a weak D call TRBD1 (6 bases). Trimming took off 6 bases at V and 4 bases at J, with 10 bases between the two ends. The CDR3 runs to 13 residues. CDR1 is ENHRY and CDR2 is SYGVKD in the germline V gene. CDR3 nucleotide sequence: TGTGCCATCAGGAGACAGGAGGGAAACACCATATATTTT. This translates into CAIRRQEGNTIYF.

The V gene is TRBV11-1, the J gene TRBJ1-1; weak D call: TRBD1 (5 bases). The germline gives CDR1 SGHAT, CDR2 FQDESV (reference sequence). CDR3 length: 14 residues. Deletions cut 5 bases from V and 0 bases from J, with 10 bases between. The CDR3 DNA reads as TGTGCCAGCAGCCGACAGAACATGAACACTGAAGCTTTCTTT. As protein: CASSRQNMNTEAFF.

The CDR3 bases are TGTGCCAGCGGCCTCGGGGGAAGCACAGATACGCAGTATTTT. This encodes CASGLGGSTDTQYF. V and J are TRBV11-3 and TRBJ2-3; a possible D gene is TRBD2 (6 bases). CDR1 and CDR2 (germline): SGHNT, YENEEA. The CDR3 sequence is 14 residues long. The germline V and J ends were trimmed by 8 bases and 0 bases, with 12 bases remaining between them. The complete variable domain, with remaining parts taken from reference TRBV11-3 and TRBJ2-3, reads EAGVVQSPRYKIIEKKQPVAFWCNPISGHNTLYWYLQNLGQGPELLIRYENEEAVDDSQLPKDRFSAERLKGVDSTLKIQPAELGDSAVYLCASGLGGSTDTQYFGPGTRLTVL.

Worth noting for this clone: Within the sample, other DNA sequences also encode this same CDR3. V usage is TRBV12-3 or TRBV12-4 and J usage is TRBJ1-2, with D perhaps TRBD1 (5 bases). The CDR3 has 13 amino acids. The V end was cut by 3 bases, the J end by 0 bases, with 5 bases between. The CDR3: CASSLTANYGYTF. The CDR3 DNA reads as TGTGCCAGCAGTTTGACAGCTAACTATGGCTACACCTTC.

The V gene is TRBV4-3, the J gene TRBJ2-7; weak D call: TRBD1 (5 bases). Looked up from germline, CDR1 is LGHNA and CDR2 is YSLEER. V lost 0 bases, J lost 6 bases, and 18 bases lay in between. The CDR3 consists of 16 residues. The DNA of the CDR3 is TGCGCCAGCAGCCAAGATTGGGGCAGGGATAAGGTCGAGCAGTACTTC. It is translated as CASSQDWGRDKVEQYF.

The chain recombines TRBV4-1 with TRBJ2-5; a possible D gene is TRBD2 (7 bases). CDR3 size: 16 residues. V gave up 1 base and J gave up 5 bases, with 17 bases separating them. Germline V lookup: CDR1 MGHRA, CDR2 YSYEKL. The CDR3 nucleotides read TGCGCCAGCAGCCAAGTAACGGGGGGCTACGTGGAGACCCAGTACTTC. Protein sequence: CASSQVTGGYVETQYF.

V and J are TRBV11-3 and TRBJ2-1, with 8 bases fitting TRBD1. The CDR3 has 15 amino acids. The germline V gene has CDR1 SGHNT and CDR2 YENEEA. V gave up 2 bases and J gave up 6 bases; unmatched junction bases: 6. CDR3 region: CASSLTGGFFNEQFF. CDR3 DNA sequence: TGTGCCAGCAGCTTAACAGGGGGTTTCTTCAATGAGCAGTTCTTC.

This chain links TRBV7-9 with TRBJ1-1; 7 bases agree with TRBD1. Germline V lookup: CDR1 SEHNR, CDR2 FQNEAQ (reference sequence). V dropped 4 bases and J dropped 1; count of bases not matched to a gene: 9. CDR3 length: 16 residues. The CDR3 loop reads CASSSDLGQTNTEAFF. Here the CDR3 DNA reads TGTGCCAGCAGCTCCGACCTGGGACAGACGAACACTGAAGCTTTCTTT.

CDR3 nucleotide sequence: TGCGCCAGCAGCCACTTCATTAGGGGCTCCTACAATGAGCAGTTCTTC. This translates into CASSHFIRGSYNEQFF. The chain employs TRBV4-1 and TRBJ2-1; possibly TRBD1 for D (5 bases). The CDR3 runs 16 residues. Trimming stripped 3 bases from V and 0 bases from J, with 12 bases between. The germline V gene encodes CDR1 MGHRA and CDR2 YSYEKL.

This chain uses TRBV5-1 with TRBJ2-3, with 12 bases fitting TRBD2. V lost 0 bases, J lost 0 bases, and 2 bases stayed unmatched. From germline, CDR1 is SGHRS and CDR2 YFSETQ. CDR3 size: 17 residues. The CDR3 reads CASSLATSGGSTDTQYF. The CDR3 DNA reads TGCGCCAGCAGCTTGGCGACTAGCGGGGGTAGCACAGATACGCAGTATTTT.

The chain uses TRBV28 and TRBJ2-5; D might be TRBD1 (6 bases). V gave up 4 bases and J gave up 1 base, with 10 bases separating them. The CDR3 contains 14 residues. Germline V gives CDR1 MDHEN, CDR2 SYDVKM. The CDR3 spells CASSSGQPQETQYF. The CDR3 region has the DNA TGTGCCAGCAGTTCTGGACAGCCCCAAGAGACCCAGTACTTC.

The chain uses TRBV18 and TRBJ1-4; TRBD1 matches at 7 bases. V shed 1 base, J shed 6 bases, and the junction held 2 bases outside the gene matches. The CDR3 runs 14 residues. CDR1 and CDR2 from the germline V gene are KGHSH and LQKENI. CDR3 DNA sequence: TGTGCCAGCTCACCACGGCAGGGGGATGAAAAACTGTTTTTT. It encodes CASSPRQGDEKLFF.

The chain couples TRBV7-2 to TRBJ2-1; D remains ambiguous. This CDR3 is built from 15 residues. V was pared by 1 base and J by 2 bases, with 9 bases between. CDR1 SGHTA and CDR2 FQGNSA come from the germline V gene. The CDR3 reads CASSLGSVAYNEQFF. The CDR3 DNA follows: TGTGCCAGCAGCTTAGGCAGTGTGGCCTACAATGAGCAGTTCTTC.

The chain is built from TRBV4-3 and TRBJ2-1; TRBD2 matches 10 bases. J lost 9 bases, V lost 0 bases, and 8 bases had no gene match. CDR3 length equals 16 residues. CDR1 is LGHNA, CDR2 YSLEER, per germline. CDR3: CASSQDLAGGQSEQFF. Written as DNA, the CDR3 is TGCGCCAGCAGCCAAGATTTAGCGGGGGGCCAGAGTGAGCAGTTCTTC.

This sequence joins TRBV1 and TRBJ1-1; the D call TRBD1 from the table was never checked on the DNA. TRBV1 is given as a pseudogene. The CDR3 sequence is 13 residues long. In DNA, the CDR3 is TGCACCAGCAGCCGCACAGGGGGAACTGAAGCTTTCTTT. The encoded protein is CTSSRTGGTEAFF.

The chain combines TRBV7-8 with TRBJ2-1; a possible D gene is TRBD2 (5 bases). Germline CDR1 is SGHVS and CDR2 is FQNEAQ. V was shortened by 2 bases and J by 4 bases, with 18 bases between the two germline ends. The length of the CDR3 is 17 residues. Here the CDR3 DNA reads TGTGCCAGCAGCTTAACCCGGGGTCCTTCCAGATACAATGAGCAGTTCTTC. Its translation: CASSLTRGPSRYNEQFF. Using reference TRBV7-8 and TRBJ2-1 for the parts outside the CDR3, the full variable domain is GAGVSQSPRYKVAKRGQDVALRCDPISGHVSLFWYQQALGQGPEFLTYFQNEAQLDKSGLPSDRFFAERPEGSVSTLKIQRTQQEDSAVYLCASSLTRGPSRYNEQFFGPGTRLTVL.

This clone appeared a few times. The chain couples TRBV5-1 to TRBJ1-5; 11 nucleotides align to TRBD1. CDR3 length: 15 amino acids. Germline values: CDR1 SGHRS, CDR2 YFSETQ. V lost 4 bases, J lost 4 bases, and 4 bases stayed unmatched. The CDR3 is CASSRGTGGNQPQHF. The CDR3 nucleotides are TGCGCCAGCAGCCGGGGGACAGGGGGTAATCAGCCCCAGCATTTT.

The chain couples TRBV6-5 to TRBJ2-3; 11 bases match TRBD2. J lost 7 bases, V lost 5 bases, and 5 bases had no gene match. CDR3 length: 14 amino acids. Per germline, CDR1 MNHEY and CDR2 SVGAGI. The CDR3 DNA reads TGTGCCAGCAGTCAACGACTAGCGGGGTATACGCAGTATTTT. Its protein is CASSQRLAGYTQYF.

The rearrangement joins TRBV3-1 (or the pseudogene TRBV3-2) to TRBJ2-5; 11 bases align to TRBD2. With 0 bases clipped from V and 2 bases from J, the junction kept 14 bases outside the gene matches. CDR3 length: 20 amino acids. Germline V gene data show CDR1 as LGHDT and CDR2 as YNNKEL (reference sequence). The CDR3 region has the DNA TGTGCCAGCAGCCAAGATATTAATAGCGGGGGGGCCACTCTTCAAGAGACCCAGTACTTC. Amino acid sequence: CASSQDINSGGATLQETQYF.

CDR3 amino acids: CASSFGQGLANYEQYF. As DNA, the CDR3 is TGTGCCAGCAGCTTCGGACAGGGTCTCGCCAATTACGAGCAGTACTTC. This chain joins TRBV5-4 and TRBJ2-7; 8 bases align to TRBD1. The CDR3 has 16 amino acids. The V gene's germline CDR1 is SGHNT and CDR2 YYREEE (reference sequence). The junction had 11 bases not matched to a gene; V was cut back by 2 bases and J by 4 bases.

The V gene is TRBV21-1, the J gene TRBJ2-7; TRBD2, the table's D call, lacks a check against the DNA. TRBV21-1 is a known pseudogene. CDR3 length equals 13 residues. The CDR3 DNA sequence: TGTGCCAGCAGCAACAATCTTCCTACGATTGAGTACTTC. Its translation: CASSNNLPTIEYF.

The chain combines TRBV11-2 with TRBJ2-4, with a possible D match to TRBD2 (6 bases). Per the germline V gene, CDR1 is SGHAT and CDR2 is FQNNGV. CDR3 size: 15 residues. Trimming took off 1 base at V and 7 bases at J, with 14 bases between the two ends. CDR3 sequence (DNA): TGTGCCAGCAGCTTAGGTGGCGGGGTCTGGAACATTCAGTACTTC. This codes for CASSLGGGVWNIQYF.

For this clone: The junction and the germline gene differ at one end; a read error may be behind it. This rearrangement joins TRBV7-2 to TRBJ1-2, with unresolved D. The CDR3 totals 16 residues. Germline lookup yields CDR1 SGHTA and CDR2 FQGNSA. In DNA form, the CDR3 reads TGTGCCAGCAGCCCCCAATGGGGAGGTGGAAACTCTGGCTACACCTTC. It specifies CASSPQWGGGNSGYTF.

The V call is TRBV5-1, the J call TRBJ1-2; tentatively, D is TRBD1 (5 bases). This CDR3 is built from 13 residues. Germline V gene lookup returns CDR1 SGHRS and CDR2 YFSETQ. The germline V and J ends were trimmed by 0 bases and 8 bases, with 11 bases remaining between them. CDR3 in amino acids: CASSLAGSQGYTF. The CDR3 DNA is TGCGCCAGCAGCTTGGCAGGGTCTCAAGGCTACACCTTC.

V and J are TRBV6-4 and TRBJ1-1; D perhaps matches TRBD1 (5 bases). The CDR3 is made up of 11 amino acids. V gave up 4 bases and J gave up 10 bases, with 10 bases separating them. The germline gives CDR1 MRHNA, CDR2 SNTAGT. The CDR3 reads CASSAGYRAFF. The CDR3 DNA follows: TGTGCCAGCAGTGCAGGGTACAGAGCTTTCTTT.